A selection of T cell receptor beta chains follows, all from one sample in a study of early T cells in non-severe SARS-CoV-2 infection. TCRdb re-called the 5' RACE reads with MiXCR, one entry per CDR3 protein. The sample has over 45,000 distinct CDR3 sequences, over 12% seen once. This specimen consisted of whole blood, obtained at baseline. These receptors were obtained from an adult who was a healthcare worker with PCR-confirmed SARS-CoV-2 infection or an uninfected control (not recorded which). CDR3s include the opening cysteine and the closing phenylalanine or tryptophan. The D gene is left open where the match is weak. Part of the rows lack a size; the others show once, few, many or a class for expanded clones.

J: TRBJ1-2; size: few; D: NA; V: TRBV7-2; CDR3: CASSSGRSYTF; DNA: TGTGCCAGCAGCAGTGGCAGGAGCTACACCTTC
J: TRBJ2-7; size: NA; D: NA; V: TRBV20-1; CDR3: CSASLVDGSYEQYF; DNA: TGCAGTGCTAGTTTGGTGGACGGCTCCTACGAGCAGTACTTC
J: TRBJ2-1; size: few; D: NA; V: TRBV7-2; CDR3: CASSVGVANEQQFF; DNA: TGTGCCAGCAGCGTGGGGGTGGCCAATGAGCAGCAGTTCTTC
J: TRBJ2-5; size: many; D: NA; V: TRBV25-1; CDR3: CASSEGVVPGYQETQYF; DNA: TGTGCCAGCAGTGAGGGAGTAGTTCCGGGCTACCAAGAGACCCAGTACTTC
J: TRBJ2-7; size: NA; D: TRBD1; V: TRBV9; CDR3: CASNRDSSYEQYF; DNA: TGTGCCAGCAACCGGGACAGCTCCTACGAGCAGTACTTC
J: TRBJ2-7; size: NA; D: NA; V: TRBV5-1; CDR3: CASSWSGTTYEQYF; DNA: TGCGCCAGCAGCTGGAGCGGTACCACCTACGAGCAGTACTTC
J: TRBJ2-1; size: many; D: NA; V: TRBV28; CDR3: CASSPDSYYNEQFF; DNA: TGTGCCAGCAGCCCGGACAGCTACTACAATGAGCAGTTCTTC
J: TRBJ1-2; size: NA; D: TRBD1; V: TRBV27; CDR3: CASSQGVLYGYTF; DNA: TGTGCCAGCTCGCAGGGGGTACTCTATGGCTACACCTTC
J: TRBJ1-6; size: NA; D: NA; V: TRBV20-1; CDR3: CSARGEDPNNSPLHF; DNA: TGCAGTGCTAGGGGGGAGGACCCTAATAATTCACCCCTCCACTTT
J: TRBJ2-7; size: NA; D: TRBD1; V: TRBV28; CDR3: CASASWTGAYEQYF; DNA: TGTGCCAGCGCTAGTTGGACAGGGGCCTACGAGCAGTACTTC
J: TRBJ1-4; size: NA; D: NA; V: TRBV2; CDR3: CASSERGPRLSEKLFF; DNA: TGTGCCAGCAGTGAAAGGGGACCCCGGTTGAGTGAAAAACTGTTTTTT
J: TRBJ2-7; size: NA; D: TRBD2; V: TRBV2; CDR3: CASRTTSGTYEQYF; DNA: TGTGCCAGCAGAACGACTAGCGGGACCTACGAGCAGTACTTC
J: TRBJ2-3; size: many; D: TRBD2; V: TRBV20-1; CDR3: CSASPNSGGHTDTQYF; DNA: TGCAGTGCTAGCCCTAATAGCGGGGGCCACACAGATACGCAGTATTTT
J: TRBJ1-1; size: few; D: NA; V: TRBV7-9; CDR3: CASSLSLRAEAFF; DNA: TGTGCCAGCAGCTTGTCCCTGCGGGCTGAAGCTTTCTTT
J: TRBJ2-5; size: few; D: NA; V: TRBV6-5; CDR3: CASSLETGTQYF; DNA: TGTGCCAGCTCCCTGGAGACGGGAACCCAGTACTTC
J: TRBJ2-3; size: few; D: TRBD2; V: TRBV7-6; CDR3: CASSLITSGRADTQYF; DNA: TGTGCCAGCAGCTTGATTACTAGCGGGAGGGCAGATACGCAGTATTTT
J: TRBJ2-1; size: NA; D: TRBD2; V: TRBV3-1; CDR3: CASSSGTSGDNEQFF; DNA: TGTGCCAGCAGCTCCGGGACTAGCGGGGACAATGAGCAGTTCTTC
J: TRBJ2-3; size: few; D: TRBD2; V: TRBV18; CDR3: CASSPELAGADTQYF; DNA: TGTGCCAGCTCACCCGAACTAGCGGGGGCAGATACGCAGTATTTT
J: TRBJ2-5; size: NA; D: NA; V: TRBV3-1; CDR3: CASSQATRSQYF; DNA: TGTGCCAGCAGCCAAGCGACTCGTTCTCAGTACTTC
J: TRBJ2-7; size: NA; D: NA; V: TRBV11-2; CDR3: CASSPIRERGEQYF; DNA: TGTGCCAGCAGCCCTATCCGGGAGAGGGGCGAGCAGTACTTC
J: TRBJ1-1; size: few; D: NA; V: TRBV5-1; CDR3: CASRSGQGPNTEAFF; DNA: TGCGCCAGCAGGAGCGGGCAGGGCCCGAACACTGAAGCTTTCTTT
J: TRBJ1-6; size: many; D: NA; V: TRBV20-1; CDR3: CSARDFGNSPLHF; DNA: TGCAGTGCTAGAGATTTCGGGAATTCACCCCTCCACTTT
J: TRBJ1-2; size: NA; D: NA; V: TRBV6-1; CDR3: CASSESVGYTF; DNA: TGTGCCAGCAGCGAGAGTGTTGGCTACACCTTC
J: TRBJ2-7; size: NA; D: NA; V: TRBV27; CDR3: CASSLSQGPYYEQYF; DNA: TGTGCCAGCAGTTTAAGCCAGGGGCCCTATTACGAGCAGTACTTC
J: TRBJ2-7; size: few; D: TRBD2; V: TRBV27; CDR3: CASSLSLAGGLSEQYF; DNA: TGTGCCAGCAGTTTAAGCCTAGCGGGAGGCTTATCCGAGCAGTACTTC
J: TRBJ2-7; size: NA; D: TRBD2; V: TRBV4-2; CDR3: CASSQPSGGTSYEQYF; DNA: TGTGCCAGCAGCCAACCAAGCGGGGGGACGTCCTACGAGCAGTACTTC
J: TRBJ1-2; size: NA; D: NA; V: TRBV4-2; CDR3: CASSQILNNDGYTF; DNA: TGTGCCAGCAGCCAAATCTTGAATAACGATGGCTACACCTTC
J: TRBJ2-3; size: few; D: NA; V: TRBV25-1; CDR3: CASSDRSSTDTQYF; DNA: TGTGCCAGCAGTGATAGGTCTAGCACAGATACGCAGTATTTT
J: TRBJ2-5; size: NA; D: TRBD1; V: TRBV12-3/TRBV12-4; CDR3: CASSHGGQAETQYF; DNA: TGTGCCAGCAGTCATGGTGGACAGGCTGAGACCCAGTACTTC
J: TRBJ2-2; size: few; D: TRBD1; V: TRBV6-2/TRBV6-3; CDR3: CASSYSGQGAGELFF; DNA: TGTGCCAGCAGTTACTCGGGACAGGGGGCCGGGGAGCTGTTTTTT
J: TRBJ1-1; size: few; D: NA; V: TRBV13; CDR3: CASSLEGQGTPEAFF; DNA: TGTGCCAGCAGCTTAGAGGGGCAGGGCACCCCTGAAGCTTTCTTT
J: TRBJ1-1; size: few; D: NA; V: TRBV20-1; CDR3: CSAREGSRDTEAFF; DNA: TGCAGTGCTAGAGAGGGATCCAGGGACACTGAAGCTTTCTTT
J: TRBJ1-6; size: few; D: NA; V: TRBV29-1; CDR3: CSAGQWDSPLHF; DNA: TGCAGCGCTGGACAGTGGGATTCACCCCTCCACTTT
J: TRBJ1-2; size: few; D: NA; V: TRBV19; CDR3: CASSIYFSGNYGYTF; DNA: TGTGCCAGTAGTATTTACTTCTCAGGGAACTATGGCTACACCTTC
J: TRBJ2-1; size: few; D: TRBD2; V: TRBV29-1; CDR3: CSVDLTSGGYNEQFF; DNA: TGCAGCGTGGACCTGACTAGCGGGGGCTACAATGAGCAGTTCTTC
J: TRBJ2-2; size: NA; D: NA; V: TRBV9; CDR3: CASSVALVNTGELFF; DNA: TGTGCCAGCAGCGTAGCCCTAGTCAACACCGGGGAGCTGTTTTTT
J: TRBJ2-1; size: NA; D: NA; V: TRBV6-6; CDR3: CASSYETYPPNNEQFF; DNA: TGTGCCAGCAGTTACGAGACTTACCCGCCAAACAATGAGCAGTTCTTC